The 21 T cell receptor beta chains below come from one sample, sequenced in a study of blood T cell repertoires in COVID-19. Sequencing used immunoSEQ multiplex PCR; TCRdb keeps in-frame clones, though not all of them. The sample includes approximately 310,000 clones, 70% to 90% seen only once; the top ten take less than 9.5%. Sequencing used peripheral blood. The receptors were sampled from a woman aged 45-65 years who had recovered from COVID-19.

The chain employs TRBV4-2 and TRBJ2-7; TRBD1 matches 7 bases. The J segment lost 7 bases and the V segment lost 6 bases, leaving 12 bases of the junction unmatched. The germline CDR1 and CDR2 sequences are LGHNA and YNFKEQ. The CDR3 totals 14 residues. In DNA form, the CDR3 reads TGTGCCAGCAGACCGGGACAGCTTTACGGGGAGCAGTACTTC. This encodes CASRPGQLYGEQYF.

CDR3 loop: CASSLNPGQGTYEQYF. The CDR3 nucleotides are TGTGCCAGCAGTTTGAATCCGGGACAGGGGACCTACGAGCAGTACTTC. V gene TRBV28 combines with J gene TRBJ2-7; 10 nucleotides agree with TRBD1. Trimming took 3 bases from V and 2 from J; bases not matched to a gene: 7. The germline V gene encodes CDR1 MDHEN and CDR2 SYDVKM. The CDR3 has 16 residues.

The chain uses TRBV7-7 and TRBJ2-3; TRBD2 aligns across 10 bases. Germline trimming cut 2 bases from V and 1 base from J; bases unmatched to any gene: 3. The CDR3 contains 16 residues. Germline V gene lookup returns CDR1 SSHAT and CDR2 FNYEAQ (reference sequence). The CDR3 protein is CASSLSSGGGTDTQYF. CDR3 nucleotides: TGTGCCAGCAGCTTATCGAGCGGGGGGGGCACAGATACGCAGTATTTT.

This chain joins TRBV19 and TRBJ2-7; weak D call: TRBD1 (6 bases). Germline V gene lookup returns CDR1 LNHDA and CDR2 SQIVND (reference sequence). The CDR3 totals 14 residues. V shed 5 bases and J shed 0 bases, with 11 bases lying between them. The DNA for the CDR3 is TGTGCCAGTAGTGGCAGGACAGACTCCTACGAGCAGTACTTC. It encodes CASSGRTDSYEQYF. Full variable domain (remainder filled in from reference TRBV19 and TRBJ2-7): DGGITQSPKYLFRKEGQNVTLSCEQNLNHDAMYWYRQDPGQGLRLIYYSQIVNDFQKGDIAEGYSVSREKKESFPLTVTSAQKNPTAFYLCASSGRTDSYEQYFGPGTRLTVT.

This chain joins TRBV5-1 and TRBJ2-7; 7 bases line up with TRBD2. V lost 0 bases to trimming and J lost 0 bases; unmatched junction nucleotides: 6. The CDR3 loop spans 16 amino acids. The germline gives CDR1 SGHRS, CDR2 YFSETQ. CDR3 nucleotides: TGCGCCAGCAGCTTGGGGGCCAGCGGGGACTCCTACGAGCAGTACTTC. Its translation: CASSLGASGDSYEQYF.

The chain is built from TRBV5-1 and TRBJ2-1, with TRBD2 identical over 11 bases. Germline trimming cut 4 bases from V and 0 bases from J; bases unmatched to any gene: 6. In germline, CDR1 is SGHRS, CDR2 YFSETQ. This CDR3 region has 17 residues. CDR3 in DNA: TGCGCCAGCAGCAGACTTGGGACTAGCGGCTCCTACAATGAGCAGTTCTTC. Amino acids: CASSRLGTSGSYNEQFF. Full variable domain (rest looked up from reference TRBV5-1 and TRBJ2-1): KAGVTQTPRYLIKTRGQQVTLSCSPISGHRSVSWYQQTPGQGLQFLFEYFSETQRNKGNFPGRFSGRQFSNSRSEMNVSTLELGDSALYLCASSRLGTSGSYNEQFFGPGTRLTVL.

The CDR3 DNA follows: TGTGCCAGTACCCCTTTAGGGGCGCAGCCCCAGCATTTT. Translation gives CASTPLGAQPQHF. The chain is built from TRBV19 and TRBJ1-5; D might be TRBD1 (5 bases). This CDR3 region has 13 residues. V was pared by 7 bases and J by 7 bases, with 14 bases between. The germline V gene encodes CDR1 LNHDA and CDR2 SQIVND (reference sequence).

J is TRBJ1-4 and V is TRBV4-3, with D maybe TRBD1 (5 bases). The V gene's germline CDR1 is LGHNA and CDR2 YSLEER. With 3 bases removed from V and 8 bases from J, the gap between germline ends came to 19 bases. CDR3 length: 16 residues. CDR3 sequence (DNA): TGCGCCAGCAGCCACGAATACCCAGGGAATTGGGAAAAACTGTTTTTT. This gives the protein CASSHEYPGNWEKLFF.

The V and J genes are TRBV7-2 and TRBJ1-2, with 10 bases matching TRBD1. Germline V gene lookup returns CDR1 SGHTA and CDR2 FQGNSA. This CDR3 spans 14 amino acids. With 5 bases clipped from V and 6 bases from J, the junction kept 6 bases outside the gene matches. CDR3 sequence: CASSPGTGVHGYTF. Written as DNA, the CDR3 is TGTGCCAGCAGCCCAGGGACAGGGGTCCATGGCTACACCTTC.

As concerns this clone: Other nucleotide sequences from this sample produce the same CDR3. This chain uses TRBV9 with TRBJ1-2; 8 bases line up with TRBD1. Germline lookup yields CDR1 SGDLS and CDR2 YYNGEE. V shed 0 bases and J 8 bases; nucleotides not matched to a gene: 6. The CDR3 sequence is 14 residues long. The CDR3 loop reads CASSVGTGSYGYTF. CDR3 bases: TGTGCCAGCAGCGTAGGGACAGGGTCATACGGCTACACCTTC. Combining the CDR3 with reference TRBV9 and TRBJ1-2 gives the whole variable domain DSGVTQTPKHLITATGQRVTLRCSPRSGDLSVYWYQQSLDQGLQFLIQYYNGEERAKGNILERFSAQQFPDLHSELNLSSLELGDSALYFCASSVGTGSYGYTFGSGTRLTVV.

The rearrangement links TRBV29-1 to TRBJ2-1; 7 bases fit TRBD2. CDR3 length: 13 residues. Unmatched junction bases numbered 8, after V lost 7 bases and J lost 5 bases. Germline CDR1 reads SQVTM; CDR2 reads ANQGSEA. CDR3: CSGGTLADNEQFF. For the CDR3, the DNA is TGCAGCGGGGGTACTCTAGCGGACAATGAGCAGTTCTTC.

The CDR3 coding sequence is TGCAGCGTTGAGGGTGGCGGTGGCTACACCTTC. Protein: CSVEGGGGYTF. The J gene is TRBJ1-2, the V gene TRBV29-1; D gene unclear. Germline V CDR1 and CDR2: SQVTM, ANQGSEA. The CDR3 length is 11 residues. With 3 bases removed from V and 7 bases from J, the gap between germline ends came to 9 bases. The entire variable domain, with the rest obtained from reference TRBV29-1 and TRBJ1-2, is as follows: SAVISQKPSRDICQRGTSLTIQCQVDSQVTMMFWYRQQPGQSLTLIATANQGSEATYESGFVIDKFPISRPNLTFSTLTVSNMSPEDSSIYLCSVEGGGGYTFGSGTRLTVV.

This rearrangement joins TRBV18 to TRBJ1-3; the D gene is possibly TRBD1 (5 bases). The CDR3 spans 14 residues. Trimming shortened V by 3 bases and J by 2 bases, and 8 bases separated the two germline ends. CDR1 is KGHSH, CDR2 LQKENI, per germline. The CDR3 here is CASSPRRAGNTIYF. DNA for the CDR3: TGTGCCAGCTCACCGCGCAGGGCTGGAAACACCATATATTTT.

V is TRBV6-5 and J is TRBJ2-5; 8 nucleotides align to TRBD1. Looked up from germline, CDR1 is MNHEY and CDR2 is SVGAGI. The trim removed 6 bases at V and 5 bases at J, leaving 8 bases unmatched. This CDR3 is 14 amino acids long. CDR3 DNA: TGTGCCAGCAGCCGAGCAGGGGGCGCGGAGACCCAGTACTTC. Translation: CASSRAGGAETQYF.

The chain combines TRBV6-2 or TRBV6-3 with TRBJ2-2; no clear D gene. The CDR3 contains 15 residues. V lost 2 bases and J 0 bases, leaving 7 bases between the germline ends. Germline-derived CDR1 and CDR2 are MNHEY and SVGEGT. The DNA for the CDR3 is TGTGCCAGCAGTTACCAACCGGCGAACACCGGGGAGCTGTTTTTT. Residues: CASSYQPANTGELFF.

This clone was observed a handful of times. The chain links TRBV4-2 to TRBJ1-1; 10 nucleotides line up with TRBD1. This CDR3 has 15 residues. V shed 5 bases and J 4 bases; nucleotides not matched to a gene: 7. Germline V gene data show CDR1 as LGHNA and CDR2 as YNFKEQ. The CDR3 loop is CASSFRTGGGTEAFF. CDR3 coding DNA: TGTGCCAGCAGCTTCCGGACAGGGGGAGGCACTGAAGCTTTCTTT.

The chain has TRBV4-1 and TRBJ1-1; 11 nucleotides line up with TRBD1. The CDR3 length is 17 residues. The V segment lost 0 bases and the J segment 9 bases; nucleotides outside the gene matches: 12. Germline V lookup: CDR1 MGHRA, CDR2 YSYEKL. The CDR3, as DNA: TGCGCCAGCAGCCAAGAGGGACCGGACAGGGGGCTTCGTCAAGCTTTCTTT. It encodes CASSQEGPDRGLRQAFF.

This clone appeared many times. The chain employs TRBV9 and TRBJ2-1, with D unclear. The CDR3 loop spans 14 amino acids. Between the trimmed V and J ends, which lost 2 bases and 5 bases, there was a span of 11 bases. Germline V gives CDR1 SGDLS, CDR2 YYNGEE. CDR3: CASSVEIPNNEQFF. The DNA for the CDR3 is TGTGCCAGCAGCGTTGAGATCCCCAACAATGAGCAGTTCTTC.

This clone appeared a single time. This sequence joins TRBV4-1 and TRBJ2-2; 9 positions match TRBD2. Per the germline V gene, CDR1 is MGHRA and CDR2 is YSYEKL. The CDR3 covers 15 residues. J gave up 6 bases and V 4 bases, and 6 bases lay outside the gene matches. Here the CDR3 reads CASSLAGGRSGELFF. CDR3 in DNA: TGCGCCAGCAGCCTTGCGGGGGGGCGGTCCGGGGAGCTGTTTTTT.

The chain has TRBV27 and TRBJ2-5; no clear D. This CDR3 comprises 13 residues. Looked up from germline, CDR1 is MNHEY and CDR2 is SMNVEV (reference sequence). V was shortened by 5 bases and J by 5 bases, with 12 bases between the two germline ends. The CDR3, as DNA: TGTGCCAGCAGTAAACGTCGTGAGGAGACCCAGTACTTC. Protein: CASSKRREETQYF.

The chain uses TRBV7-2 and TRBJ2-3; TRBD2 aligns across 10 bases. Germline lookup yields CDR1 SGHTA and CDR2 FQGNSA. The V segment lost 2 bases and the J segment 4 bases; nucleotides outside the gene matches: 9. CDR3 length equals 17 residues. CDR3 protein: CASSLLVQRGGADTQYF. The CDR3 bases are TGTGCCAGCAGCTTATTGGTGCAGCGGGGGGGCGCAGATACGCAGTATTTT.